The 19 T cell receptor beta chains below come from one sample, sequenced in a study of blood T cell repertoires in COVID-19. Sequencing was performed with immunoSEQ multiplex PCR; in TCRdb, only in-frame clones are kept and a portion is missing. Here the sample spans 160,000 or so clones, more than 75% being singletons. Sequencing was performed on peripheral blood. These receptors were collected from a woman between 65 and 79 years old with acute or convalescent COVID-19.

This clone came up a few times. The rearrangement uses TRBV5-6 and TRBJ1-1; D is uncertain. This CDR3 region has 15 residues. Germline V gene sequence: CDR1 SGHDT, CDR2 YYEEEE. Trimming removed 0 bases from V and 2 bases from J, with 11 bases in between. The CDR3 DNA follows: TGTGCCAGCAGCTTGGGAGATCTCTCTAACACTGAAGCTTTCTTT. Protein: CASSLGDLSNTEAFF.

V is TRBV6-5 and J is TRBJ1-2, with D maybe TRBD1 (5 bases). This CDR3 is 15 amino acids long. Germline V gene sequence: CDR1 MNHEY, CDR2 SVGAGI. Trimming cost V 7 bases and J 4 bases, with 19 bases left between them. CDR3 loop: CASTPVSDSLYGYTF. Here the CDR3 DNA reads TGTGCCAGCACCCCAGTTTCCGACAGCCTCTATGGCTACACCTTC.

The chain combines TRBV6-5 with TRBJ1-4; 7 nucleotides align to TRBD1. The V gene end was trimmed by 4 bases and the J gene end by 4 bases; junction bases not matched to a gene: 3. The germline gives CDR1 MNHEY, CDR2 SVGAGI. This CDR3 is 14 amino acids long. The CDR3 DNA sequence: TGTGCCAGCAGTTGGGGACAGAATAATGAAAAACTGTTTTTT. Encoded protein: CASSWGQNNEKLFF.

J is TRBJ2-7 and V is TRBV10-2, with D possibly being TRBD1 (5 bases). This CDR3 region has 14 residues. The germline CDR1 and CDR2 sequences are WSHSY and SAAADI. V gave up 7 bases and J gave up 5 bases, with 18 bases separating them. DNA for the CDR3: TGCGCCAGCACTCACCAAGGCAGGGCCCACGAGCAGTACTTC. It encodes CASTHQGRAHEQYF.

The chain is built from TRBV6-2 or TRBV6-3 and TRBJ2-4; D is undetermined. The V gene's germline CDR1 is MNHEY and CDR2 SVGEGT. V was cut by 5 bases and J by 8 bases, with 10 bases left in between. The CDR3 contains 12 residues. The CDR3 loop is CASSKQVYIQYF. The CDR3 nucleotides read TGTGCCAGCAGTAAGCAAGTTTACATTCAGTACTTC.

This clone has at least ten counts. The chain is built from TRBV27 and TRBJ2-7; TRBD1 aligns across 9 bases. The CDR3 covers 12 residues. CDR1 MNHEY and CDR2 SMNVEV come from the germline V gene (reference sequence). Unmatched junction bases numbered 7, after V lost 10 bases and J lost 6 bases. The CDR3: CAISTGGGEQYF. The CDR3 nucleotides read TGTGCCATCTCAACAGGGGGCGGCGAGCAGTACTTC.

This CDR3 is CAHQVQETQYF. The DNA of the CDR3 is TGTGCCCACCAGGTACAAGAGACCCAGTACTTC. The chain is built from TRBV30 and TRBJ2-5, with D unresolved. Germline V gives CDR1 GTSNPN, CDR2 SVGIG (reference sequence). This CDR3 is built from 11 residues. V was trimmed by 8 bases and J by 2 bases, leaving 9 bases between them. The entire variable domain, with the rest obtained from reference TRBV30 and TRBJ2-5, is as follows: SQTIHQWPATLVQPVGSPLSLECTVEGTSNPNLYWYRQAAGRGLQLLFYSVGIGQISSEVPQNLSASRPQDRQFILSSKKLLLSDSGFYLCAHQVQETQYFGPGTRLLVL.

This sequence joins TRBV29-1 and TRBJ2-7, with 8 nucleotides matching TRBD1. The CDR3 is 14 residues long. V lost 4 bases and J lost 2; bases outside the gene matches: 7. The germline V gene has CDR1 SQVTM and CDR2 ANQGSEA. CDR3 coding DNA: TGCAGCGTTGCACGGGTACAGGGGGCCTACGAGCAGTACTTC. Protein sequence: CSVARVQGAYEQYF.

A few counts support this clone. The chain is built from TRBV5-1 and TRBJ1-5; the match to TRBD1 covers 8 bases. Germline V lookup: CDR1 SGHRS, CDR2 YFSETQ. The V gene end was trimmed by 4 bases and the J gene end by 7 bases; junction bases not matched to a gene: 13. This CDR3 comprises 16 residues. The CDR3 is CASSIPGQGGKQPQHF. The CDR3, as DNA: TGCGCCAGCAGCATCCCTGGACAGGGAGGAAAACAGCCCCAGCATTTT. The whole variable domain, remainder taken from reference TRBV5-1 and TRBJ1-5, is KAGVTQTPRYLIKTRGQQVTLSCSPISGHRSVSWYQQTPGQGLQFLFEYFSETQRNKGNFPGRFSGRQFSNSRSEMNVSTLELGDSALYLCASSIPGQGGKQPQHFGDGTRLSIL.

The chain joins TRBV19 to TRBJ1-3, with 7 bases matching TRBD1. V was pared by 6 bases and J by 2 bases, with 4 bases of the junction left unmatched. This CDR3 is 14 amino acids long. Germline values: CDR1 LNHDA, CDR2 SQIVND (reference sequence). CDR3 bases: TGTGCCAGTAGCCGACAGGGAACTGGAAACACCATATATTTT. Encoded protein: CASSRQGTGNTIYF.

This clone was observed a few times. In the same sample, other DNA sequences code for this CDR3. The chain has TRBV7-2 and TRBJ1-1; the match to TRBD1 covers 9 bases. Trimming took 1 base from V and 4 from J; bases not matched to a gene: 1. The V gene's germline CDR1 is SGHTA and CDR2 FQGNSA. This CDR3 comprises 14 residues. CDR3 nucleotide sequence: TGTGCCAGCAGCTTAGAGGGACAGGGCACTGAAGCTTTCTTT. Translated, it gives CASSLEGQGTEAFF.

J is TRBJ1-6 and V is TRBV2; D is unclear. With 6 bases removed from V and 5 bases from J, the gap between germline ends came to 5 bases. CDR1 and CDR2 (germline): SNHLY, FYNNEI. This CDR3 is built from 12 residues. CDR3 DNA sequence: TGTGCCAGCAGCCAAAATAATTCACCCCTCCACTTT. This encodes CASSQNNSPLHF.

The genes are TRBV6-1 and TRBJ1-2; TRBD1 agrees at 10 bases. Germline values: CDR1 MNHNS, CDR2 SASEGT. CDR3 length: 18 residues. Unmatched junction bases numbered 17, after V lost 6 bases and J lost 4 bases. Written as DNA, the CDR3 is TGTGCCAGCAGGGAACCGTCGACAGGGGGCTTCGTTAGCTATGGCTACACCTTC. Its translation: CASREPSTGGFVSYGYTF.

The chain carries TRBV20-1 and TRBJ2-2, with D unresolved. This CDR3 region has 14 residues. The germline V gene has CDR1 DFQATT and CDR2 SNEGSKA (reference sequence). V shed 3 bases and J shed 1 base, with 9 bases lying between them. The CDR3 region is CSASRQENTGELFF. CDR3 DNA: TGCAGTGCTAGTAGGCAGGAGAACACCGGGGAGCTGTTTTTT.

This chain uses TRBV19 with TRBJ2-3; 9 bases align to TRBD2. CDR3 size: 16 residues. The trim removed 4 bases at V and 4 bases at J, leaving 9 bases unmatched. Germline loops: CDR1 LNHDA, CDR2 SQIVND (reference sequence). DNA of the CDR3: TGTGCCAGTAGTACCCATAGCGGGAGAGGCGCAGATACGCAGTATTTT. It encodes CASSTHSGRGADTQYF.

V and J are TRBV13 and TRBJ2-3; D is ambiguous. CDR3 length equals 12 residues. V lost 1 base and J lost 5, with 4 bases in between. Per germline, CDR1 PRHDT and CDR2 FYEKMQ (reference sequence). The CDR3 here is CASSLAGDTQYF. Written as DNA, the CDR3 is TGTGCCAGCAGCTTAGCAGGAGATACGCAGTATTTT.

This clone appeared once. The chain is built from TRBV5-1 and TRBJ2-2, with D possibly matching TRBD1 (5 bases). The germline gives CDR1 SGHRS, CDR2 YFSETQ. The CDR3 runs to 16 residues. Trimming cost V 0 bases and J 1 base, with 10 bases left between them. CDR3 DNA sequence: TGCGCCAGCAGCTTGGGGTGGGGCAAGAACACCGGGGAGCTGTTTTTT. Amino acid sequence: CASSLGWGKNTGELFF.

The V and J genes are TRBV18 and TRBJ2-7; 7 nucleotides align to TRBD2. The germline CDR1 and CDR2 sequences are KGHSH and LQKENI. Trimming at V came to 0 bases and at J to 6 bases, leaving 11 bases not matched to a gene. There are 16 residues in the CDR3. CDR3 protein: CASSPPGTGRAGEQYF. DNA of the CDR3: TGTGCCAGCTCACCACCCGGGACGGGGAGGGCTGGCGAGCAGTACTTC.

This clone has just a few counts. This chain connects TRBV10-3 to TRBJ2-1; TRBD2 matches at 7 bases. The CDR3 has 15 amino acids. V shed 6 bases, J shed 4 bases, and the junction held 9 bases outside the gene matches. Germline V CDR1 and CDR2: ENHRY, SYGVKD. CDR3 in amino acids: CAIRPSSGTYNEQFF. CDR3 DNA sequence: TGTGCCATCAGGCCTTCTAGCGGTACTTACAATGAGCAGTTCTTC.